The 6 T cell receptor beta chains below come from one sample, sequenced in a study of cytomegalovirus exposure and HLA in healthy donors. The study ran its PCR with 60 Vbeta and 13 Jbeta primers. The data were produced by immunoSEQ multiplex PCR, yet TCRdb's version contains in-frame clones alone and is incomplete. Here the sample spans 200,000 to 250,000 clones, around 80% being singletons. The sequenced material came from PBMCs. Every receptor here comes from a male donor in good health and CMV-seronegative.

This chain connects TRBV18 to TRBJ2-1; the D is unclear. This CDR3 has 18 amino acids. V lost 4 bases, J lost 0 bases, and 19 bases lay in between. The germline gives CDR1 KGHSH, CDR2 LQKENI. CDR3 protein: CASSLTLTRKPSYNEQFF. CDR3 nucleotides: TGTGCCAGCTCACTAACCCTCACCAGGAAGCCCTCCTACAATGAGCAGTTCTTC. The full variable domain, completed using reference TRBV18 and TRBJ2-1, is NAGVMQNPRHLVRRRGQEARLRCSPMKGHSHVYWYRQLPEEGLKFMVYLQKENIIDESGMPKERFSAEFPKEGPSILRIQQVVRGDSAAYFCASSLTLTRKPSYNEQFFGPGTRLTVL.

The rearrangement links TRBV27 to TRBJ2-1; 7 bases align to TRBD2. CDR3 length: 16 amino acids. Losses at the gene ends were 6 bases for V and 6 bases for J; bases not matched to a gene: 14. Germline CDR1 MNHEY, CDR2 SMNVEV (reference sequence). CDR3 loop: CASRLQGLPQTNEQFF. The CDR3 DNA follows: TGTGCCAGCAGGCTTCAGGGACTACCACAGACCAATGAGCAGTTCTTC.

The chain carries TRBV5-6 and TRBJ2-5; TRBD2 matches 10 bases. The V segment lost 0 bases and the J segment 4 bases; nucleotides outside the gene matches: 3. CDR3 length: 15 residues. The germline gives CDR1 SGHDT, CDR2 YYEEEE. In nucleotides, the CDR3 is TGTGCCAGCAGCTTGGAGCGGGAGGGCCGAGAGACCCAGTACTTC. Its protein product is CASSLEREGRETQYF. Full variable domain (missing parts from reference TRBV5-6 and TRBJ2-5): DAGVTQSPTHLIKTRGQQVTLRCSPKSGHDTVSWYQQALGQGPQFIFQYYEEEERQRGNFPDRFSGHQFPNYSSELNVNALLLGDSALYLCASSLEREGRETQYFGPGTRLLVL.

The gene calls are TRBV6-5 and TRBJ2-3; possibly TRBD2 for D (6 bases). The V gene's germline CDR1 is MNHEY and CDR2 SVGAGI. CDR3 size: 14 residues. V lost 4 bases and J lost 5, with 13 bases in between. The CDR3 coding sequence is TGTGCCAGCAGTTTGGGACTGAGCCAAGATACGCAGTATTTT. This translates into CASSLGLSQDTQYF.

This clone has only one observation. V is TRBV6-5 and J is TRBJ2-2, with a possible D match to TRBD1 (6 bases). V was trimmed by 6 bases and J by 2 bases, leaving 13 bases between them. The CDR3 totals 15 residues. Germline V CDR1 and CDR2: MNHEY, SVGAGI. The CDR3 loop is CASSPSGTNTGELFF. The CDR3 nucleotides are TGTGCCAGCAGCCCCTCCGGGACAAACACCGGGGAGCTGTTTTTT.

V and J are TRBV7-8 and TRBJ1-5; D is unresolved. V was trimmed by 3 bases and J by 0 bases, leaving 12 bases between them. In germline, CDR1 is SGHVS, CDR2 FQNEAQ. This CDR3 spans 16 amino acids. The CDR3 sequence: CASSFTEPNSNQPQHF. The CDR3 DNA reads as TGTGCCAGCAGCTTTACTGAGCCAAATAGCAATCAGCCCCAGCATTTT. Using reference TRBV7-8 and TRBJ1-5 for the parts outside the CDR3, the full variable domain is GAGVSQSPRYKVAKRGQDVALRCDPISGHVSLFWYQQALGQGPEFLTYFQNEAQLDKSGLPSDRFFAERPEGSVSTLKIQRTQQEDSAVYLCASSFTEPNSNQPQHFGDGTRLSIL.